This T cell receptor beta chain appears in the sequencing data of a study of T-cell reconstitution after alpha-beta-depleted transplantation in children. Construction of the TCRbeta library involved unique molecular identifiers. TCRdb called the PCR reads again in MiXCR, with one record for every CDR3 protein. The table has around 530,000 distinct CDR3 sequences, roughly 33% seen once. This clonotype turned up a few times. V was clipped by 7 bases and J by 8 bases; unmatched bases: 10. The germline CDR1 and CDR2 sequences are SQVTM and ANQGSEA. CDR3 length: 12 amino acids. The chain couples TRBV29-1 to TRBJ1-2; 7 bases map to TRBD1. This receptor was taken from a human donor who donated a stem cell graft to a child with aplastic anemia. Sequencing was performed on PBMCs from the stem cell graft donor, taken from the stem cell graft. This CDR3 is CSAGQEIYGYTF. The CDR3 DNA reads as TGCAGCGCTGGACAGGAGATATACGGCTACACCTTC.